Following are 23 T cell receptor beta chains from one sample sequenced in a study of graft-versus-host responses after intestinal transplantation. The protocol was immunoSEQ multiplex PCR, while the TCRdb copy is restricted to in-frame clones and leaves out a portion. The profile shows under 85,000 clones, just under 95% of them singletons. Their recognized antigens are unknown. The sample here was unstimulated CD8+ T cells sorted from spleen or lymph node cells, taken before intestinal transplant. These receptors were obtained from a human donor who received an intestinal transplant.

The table lists this clone with a count of one. V and J are TRBV27 and TRBJ1-3; tentative D call: TRBD1 (6 bases). This CDR3 is built from 16 residues. V lost 7 bases to trimming and J lost 0 bases, with 16 bases between them. Germline CDR1 reads MNHEY; CDR2 reads SMNVEV (reference sequence). The CDR3 bases are TGTGCCAGCAACTACATTCGGGACACCTCTGGAAACACCATATATTTT. Its translation: CASNYIRDTSGNTIYF.

CDR3 DNA: TGTGCCTGGACTGAGGCGGGCAACACTGAAGCTTTCTTT. Its translation: CAWTEAGNTEAFF. The V and J genes are TRBV30 and TRBJ1-1; no clear D. The CDR3 spans 13 residues. Germline CDR1 reads GTSNPN; CDR2 reads SVGIG (reference sequence). The germline V and J ends were trimmed by 4 bases and 2 bases, with 11 bases remaining between them.

This clone has only one observation. The V and J genes are TRBV7-2 and TRBJ2-1; 11 positions agree with TRBD2. The CDR3 is 18 amino acids. V was clipped by 1 base and J by 2 bases; unmatched bases: 7. CDR1 and CDR2 (germline): SGHTA, FQGNSA. Here the CDR3 DNA reads TGTGCCAGCAGCTTAGGAATGGCTAGCGGGGGGCCCTACAATGAGCAGTTCTTC. Protein: CASSLGMASGGPYNEQFF.

The chain recombines TRBV7-9 with TRBJ2-1; 7 nucleotides match TRBD2. V lost 5 bases, J lost 7 bases, and 5 bases stayed unmatched. Per the germline V gene, CDR1 is SEHNR and CDR2 is FQNEAQ (reference sequence). The CDR3 spans 13 residues. CDR3 loop: CASSPREWNEQFF. In nucleotides, the CDR3 is TGTGCCAGCAGCCCGCGGGAGTGGAATGAGCAGTTCTTC.

The chain couples TRBV6-1 to TRBJ1-5; a possible D gene is TRBD1 (5 bases). V was cut by 3 bases and J by 9 bases, with 18 bases left in between. The CDR3 runs to 15 residues. Germline CDR1 MNHNS, CDR2 SASEGT. The CDR3 loop reads CASSEGEDLSWPQHF. In DNA form, the CDR3 reads TGTGCCAGCAGTGAGGGGGAGGACTTAAGTTGGCCCCAGCATTTT.

The V and J genes are TRBV2 and TRBJ1-2; weak D call: TRBD1 (6 bases). This CDR3 has 17 residues. CDR1 SNHLY and CDR2 FYNNEI come from the germline V gene. The CDR3, as DNA: TGTGCGCCTTCCGTTAACGGGACATACCGCCCGATCTATGGCTACACCTTC. Translation: CAPSVNGTYRPIYGYTF.

The gene calls are TRBV7-9 and TRBJ1-2; D is undetermined. This CDR3 is built from 12 residues. Trimming stripped 1 base from V and 2 bases from J, with 2 bases between. Per germline, CDR1 SEHNR and CDR2 FQNEAQ (reference sequence). The CDR3 nucleotides read TGTGCCAGCAGCTTAGGGAACTATGGCTACACCTTC. Translation gives CASSLGNYGYTF. Using reference TRBV7-9 and TRBJ1-2 for the parts outside the CDR3, the full variable domain is DTGVSQNPRHKITKRGQNVTFRCDPISEHNRLYWYRQTLGQGPEFLTYFQNEAQLEKSRLLSDRFSAERPKGSFSTLEIQRTEQGDSAMYLCASSLGNYGYTFGSGTRLTVV.

V gene TRBV10-3 combines with J gene TRBJ1-1; D is ambiguous. This CDR3 comprises 13 residues. V was clipped by 0 bases and J by 11 bases, with 13 bases between them. CDR1 is ENHRY and CDR2 is SYGVKD in the germline V gene. DNA for the CDR3: TGTGCCATCAGTGAGTCGAGAGGGTATAAGGCTTTCTTT. Translation: CAISESRGYKAFF.

The table lists this clone with a count of one. The chain links TRBV16 to TRBJ1-5; tentatively, D is TRBD1 (5 bases). V was clipped by 2 bases and J by 3 bases, with 17 bases between them. Germline V gives CDR1 KGHSY, CDR2 FQNENV. This CDR3 contains 17 residues. CDR3 in amino acids: CASSQRPGQGNNQPQHF. The DNA for the CDR3 is TGTGCCAGCAGCCAAAGGCCAGGGCAGGGAAACAATCAGCCCCAGCATTTT.

CDR3 loop: CASRPGLETQETQYF. Here the CDR3 DNA reads TGTGCCAGCAGGCCCGGGCTAGAGACACAAGAGACCCAGTACTTC. This sequence joins TRBV7-7 and TRBJ2-5; no firm D call. The V end lost 6 bases, the J end lost 2 bases, and 16 bases lay between the germline ends. Per germline, CDR1 SSHAT and CDR2 FNYEAQ (reference sequence). This CDR3 spans 15 amino acids.

The chain joins TRBV27 to TRBJ2-7; 10 nucleotides line up with TRBD2. V lost 2 bases and J lost 4; bases outside the gene matches: 2. The CDR3 covers 14 residues. Germline V lookup: CDR1 MNHEY, CDR2 SMNVEV (reference sequence). CDR3 protein: CASSLTSGIYEQYF. CDR3 in DNA: TGTGCCAGCAGTTTAACTAGCGGGATTTACGAGCAGTACTTC.

The rearrangement joins TRBV18 to TRBJ2-2; D not resolved. This CDR3 has 13 residues. Deletions cut 3 bases from V and 3 bases from J, with 5 bases between. The germline CDR1 and CDR2 sequences are KGHSH and LQKENI. The CDR3 region is CASSPQDTGELFF. The CDR3 bases are TGTGCCAGCTCACCGCAAGACACCGGGGAGCTGTTTTTT.

V is TRBV6-5 and J is TRBJ1-1; TRBD1 agrees at 9 bases. The CDR3 totals 14 residues. Germline lookup yields CDR1 MNHEY and CDR2 SVGAGI. The junction had 8 bases not matched to a gene; V was cut back by 5 bases and J by 7 bases. This CDR3 is CASSIPGQGFEAFF. The DNA for the CDR3 is TGTGCCAGCAGTATACCGGGACAGGGATTTGAAGCTTTCTTT.

This rearrangement joins TRBV10-3 to TRBJ1-6, with 9 bases lining up with TRBD1. V shed 0 bases, J shed 7 bases, and the junction held 7 bases outside the gene matches. The length of the CDR3 is 17 residues. Germline V CDR1 and CDR2: ENHRY, SYGVKD. The CDR3 coding sequence is TGTGCCATCAGTGAGTCGATCGGGACAGGGAGAAATTCACCCCTCCACTTT. Protein sequence: CAISESIGTGRNSPLHF.

The V call is TRBV28, the J call TRBJ2-7; 11 positions match TRBD1. Germline CDR1 and CDR2: MDHEN and SYDVKM. V lost 3 bases, J lost 2 bases, and 6 bases stayed unmatched. This CDR3 spans 16 amino acids. The CDR3 loop reads CASSFYPGQGAYEQYF. In DNA form, the CDR3 reads TGTGCCAGCAGTTTCTACCCGGGACAGGGGGCCTACGAGCAGTACTTC.

The chain links TRBV7-6 to TRBJ1-1; perhaps TRBD1 as D (5 bases). The CDR3 is made up of 17 amino acids. The V end lost 3 bases, the J end lost 3 bases, and 20 bases lay between the germline ends. In germline, CDR1 is SGHVS, CDR2 FNYEAQ. CDR3 region: CASSFIPTGASDTEAFF. The CDR3 DNA sequence: TGTGCCAGCAGCTTTATACCCACCGGGGCCTCGGACACTGAAGCTTTCTTT. The variable domain in full, with the rest retrieved from reference TRBV7-6 and TRBJ1-1, is GAGVSQSPRYKVTKRGQDVALRCDPISGHVSLYWYRQALGQGPEFLTYFNYEAQQDKSGLPNDRFSAERPEGSISTLTIQRTEQRDSAMYRCASSFIPTGASDTEAFFGQGTRLTVV.

The chain is built from TRBV5-6 and TRBJ2-5; 8 bases align to TRBD2. CDR1 is SGHDT and CDR2 is YYEEEE in the germline V gene. The ends lost 10 bases at V and 1 base at J; junction bases unmatched: 12. The CDR3 runs 15 residues. Written as DNA, the CDR3 is TGTGCCGGCGGACTAGCTGGGGGCCTCCAAGAGACCCAGTACTTC. Protein: CAGGLAGGLQETQYF.

V usage is TRBV7-8 and J usage is TRBJ2-3; no firm D call. Germline V gene sequence: CDR1 SGHVS, CDR2 FQNEAQ. The CDR3 covers 14 residues. V lost 3 bases and J 5 bases, leaving 12 bases between the germline ends. The CDR3 region has the DNA TGTGCCAGCAGCTTCCTAAGGGATGGAGATACGCAGTATTTT. Protein sequence: CASSFLRDGDTQYF.

V gene TRBV27 combines with J gene TRBJ2-7, with D unresolved. The CDR3 runs to 15 residues. CDR1 is MNHEY and CDR2 is SMNVEV in the germline V gene (reference sequence). V shed 3 bases and J shed 3 bases, with 15 bases lying between them. The CDR3 sequence is CASSLSSGPHYEQYF. The CDR3 bases are TGTGCCAGCAGTTTGTCTTCCGGGCCTCACTACGAGCAGTACTTC.

This sequence joins TRBV4-1 and TRBJ2-3; tentative D call: TRBD1 (5 bases). This CDR3 comprises 15 residues. The V gene's germline CDR1 is MGHRA and CDR2 YSYEKL. The germline V and J ends were trimmed by 3 bases and 0 bases, with 10 bases remaining between them. CDR3 loop: CASSQGPSSTDTQYF. CDR3 in DNA: TGCGCCAGCAGCCAGGGGCCCTCTAGCACAGATACGCAGTATTTT.

The chain joins TRBV10-3 to TRBJ2-7; TRBD2 aligns across 8 bases. CDR3 length equals 18 residues. CDR1 and CDR2 (germline): ENHRY, SYGVKD. The trim removed 2 bases at V and 1 base at J, leaving 13 bases unmatched. The CDR3, as DNA: TGTGCCATCAGTGAGCCTATTGACAATCGGGGGGGTTCCTACGAGCAGTACTTC. Residues: CAISEPIDNRGGSYEQYF.

The chain uses TRBV27 and TRBJ2-3; 7 bases map to TRBD2. The CDR3 contains 15 residues. Germline-derived CDR1 and CDR2 are MNHEY and SMNVEV (reference sequence). V lost 5 bases to trimming and J lost 0 bases; unmatched junction nucleotides: 5. CDR3 nucleotides: TGTGCCAGCAGTCCTTTAGCGGGTAGCACAGATACGCAGTATTTT. Translating gives CASSPLAGSTDTQYF.

The table lists this clone with a count of one. In nucleotides, the CDR3 is TGCGCCAGCAGCCAACCAGGACAGGTTAAGAGCTCCTACGAGCAGTACTTC. Translated: CASSQPGQVKSSYEQYF. This sequence joins TRBV4-1 and TRBJ2-7; 7 bases are shared with TRBD1. Per the germline V gene, CDR1 is MGHRA and CDR2 is YSYEKL. This CDR3 region has 17 residues. With V trimmed by 2 bases and J by 0 bases, 10 bases remained unmatched.